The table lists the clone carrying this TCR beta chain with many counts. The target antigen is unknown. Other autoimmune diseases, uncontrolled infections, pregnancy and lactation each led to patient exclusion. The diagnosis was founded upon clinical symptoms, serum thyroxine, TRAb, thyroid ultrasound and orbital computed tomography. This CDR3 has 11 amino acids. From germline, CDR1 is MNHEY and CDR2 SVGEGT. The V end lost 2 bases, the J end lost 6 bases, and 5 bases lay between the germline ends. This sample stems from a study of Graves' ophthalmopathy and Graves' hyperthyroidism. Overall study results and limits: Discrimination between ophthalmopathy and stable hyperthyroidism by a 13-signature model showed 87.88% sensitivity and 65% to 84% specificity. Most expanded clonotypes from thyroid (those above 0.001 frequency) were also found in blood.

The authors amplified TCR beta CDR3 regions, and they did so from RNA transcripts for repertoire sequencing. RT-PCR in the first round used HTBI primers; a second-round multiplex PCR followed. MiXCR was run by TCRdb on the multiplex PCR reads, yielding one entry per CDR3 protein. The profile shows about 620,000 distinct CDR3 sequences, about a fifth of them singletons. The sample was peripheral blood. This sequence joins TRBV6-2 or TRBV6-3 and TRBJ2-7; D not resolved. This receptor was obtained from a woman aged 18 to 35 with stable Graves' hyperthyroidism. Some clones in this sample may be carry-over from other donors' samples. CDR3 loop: CASSYEREQYF. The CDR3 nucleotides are TGTGCCAGCAGTTACGAGCGCGAGCAGTACTTC.